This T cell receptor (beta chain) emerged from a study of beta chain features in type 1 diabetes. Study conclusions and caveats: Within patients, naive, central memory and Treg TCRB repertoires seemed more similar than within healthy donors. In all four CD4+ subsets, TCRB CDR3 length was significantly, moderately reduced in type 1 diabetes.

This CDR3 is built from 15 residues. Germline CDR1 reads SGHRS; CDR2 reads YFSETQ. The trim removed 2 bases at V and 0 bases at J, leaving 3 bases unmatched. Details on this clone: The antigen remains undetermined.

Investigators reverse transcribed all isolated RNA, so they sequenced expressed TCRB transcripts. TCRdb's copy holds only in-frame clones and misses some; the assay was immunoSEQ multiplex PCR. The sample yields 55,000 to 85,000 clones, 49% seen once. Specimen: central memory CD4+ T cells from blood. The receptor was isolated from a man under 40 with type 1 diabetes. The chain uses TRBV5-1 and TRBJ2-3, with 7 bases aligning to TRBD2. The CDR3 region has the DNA TGCGCCAGCAGCTTAACTAGCGCCAGCACAGATACGCAGTATTTT. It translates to CASSLTSASTDTQYF.